This T cell receptor beta chain stems from a study of monozygotic twins with inflammatory bowel disease. Broader study findings: In these data, no single strong IBD-associated signal or clonotype received support. Whether twins were concordant or discordant made no difference to repertoire similarity, possibly from limited power.

TCRdb re-called the 5' RACE reads and catalogs CDR3 proteins one per entry, DNA excluded. This sample's table has more than 300,000 distinct CDR3 sequences. Concerning this clonotype: What it recognizes is unknown.

The CDR3 loop spans 12 amino acids. Germline V gene data show CDR1 as DFQATT and CDR2 as SNEGSKA (reference sequence). This sequence was found in a human donor with ulcerative colitis or Crohn's disease, or a healthy co-twin of an affected twin (not recorded which). The V and J genes are TRBV20-1 and TRBJ1-2; absent DNA, TCRdb's TRBD1 call cannot be checked. Sequenced sample: blood. This CDR3 is CSARGTVHGYTF.